This record covers a single TCR beta chain. What antigen it recognizes has not been identified. Base qualities are not at hand, and no much larger clone is one base apart. These data are taken from a study of shared clonotypes between healthy human individuals (dated by TCRdb to about 2020). Notes on the research overall: A couple of women and a few men aged 18 to 49 years were included in the cohort. For each donor, three plates each were used for CD4 naive and CD4 memory, two plates were used for CD8 naive, and one plate was used for CD8 memory. Blood TCR repertoires of five healthy adults were deeply sequenced to estimate repertoire size and the extent of clonotype sharing between individuals. To increase sequencing depth and limit assay-specific biases, different laboratories used diverse techniques to prepare libraries and sequence TCR repertoires. Between about 0.85 and 9.5 billion PBMCs per donor were obtained by leukapheresis.

Broader findings and caveats from the paper: Across a handful of donors, roughly 5.1% of naive CD4, approximately 3.6% of naive CD8, about 2.3% of memory CD4, and approximately 0.4% of memory CD8 clonotypes were shared. Pairwise subsampling indicated that sequencing depth was expected to affect the degree of clonotype sharing among donors. Sampling was restricted to blood, and TCR repertoires in tissue are likely to differ from TCR repertoires in blood. Incomplete sequencing was indicated by rarefaction of sorted-subset datasets, despite the large sequencing depth. Estimated clonotype richness was generally larger for naive than for memory subsets. The small number of donors limited the genetic and exposure-history diversity represented. Compared with non-shared clonotypes, the clonotypes found in all four sorted-subset donors had higher generation probabilities.

TCR CDR3 regions were amplified from genomic DNA by multiplex PCR using the deep immunoSEQ assay. Genomic DNA extracted from each cell subset was distributed evenly over all wells of several immunoSEQ 96-well plates, and each plate served as one replicate. For sorted subsets, each replicate PCR was loaded with approximately 0.2 ug genomic DNA, equivalent to 25,000 to 35,000 T cell genomes. Purified libraries were quantified with a Qubit 3.0 fluorometer, sized on a Bioanalyzer 2100, and re-quantified with the KAPA Library Quantification kit. Every immunoSEQ 96-well plate was sequenced on a dedicated single-read 150-cycle Illumina NextSeq 550 flow cell. The paper's processing steps were these. The immunoSEQ output contained only junctional sequences without quality scores, so filtering could not match that applied to full-length reads. Sequences were annotated with PyIR, a Python wrapper for IgBLAST v1.9, using IMGT germline references to assign V/J genes and CDR3. Reads were removed for weak V/J assignments (E-value above 1e-6), missing CDR3, stop codons, out-of-frame junctions, or ambiguous translated residues. A V3J clonotype was defined by an identical inferred V gene, J gene, and CDR3 amino acid sequence. The percentage overlap between two repertoires was calculated by dividing the number of shared unique clonotypes by the size of the smaller repertoire. Three approaches were used to assess repertoire richness: RTK rarefaction, the Chao1 estimator, and Recon v2.1 estimates of unobserved clonotypes. Generation probabilities were computed with OLGA for all TCRbeta clonotypes obtained by the gDNA method from several donors. Held by TCRdb, this immuneACCESS table contains in-frame sequences only and omits some clones. Under half of the omission traces to an unresolved V gene where checked; the cause of the rest is unknown. The V and J calls and clone size are taken from that table; D and trimming were inferred from the DNA. The sample table contains approximately 2.5 million clones; only one count was recorded for over 85% of them. The ten most abundant clones make up roughly 0.39% of the sample.

The donors were healthy, HIV-negative adults who had no recently reported acute infections or vaccinations. Only Caucasian adults living in Nashville, Tennessee, USA were represented among the donors. CD4+ T cells were enriched by magnetic negative selection; naive cells were then positively selected on CD45RA, and the negative fraction formed the memory subset. Blood was collected by leukapheresis, and PBMCs were isolated by Ficoll-Histopaque density gradient centrifugation and then cryopreserved in liquid nitrogen vapor phase. Analytical flow cytometry was used to check the purity and quantity of every magnetically sorted T cell population. Genomic DNA was isolated from every sorted fraction and measured by UV absorbance on a Nanodrop 2000c. The germline V gene specifies MDHEN as CDR1 and SYDVKM as CDR2. V is cut by 4 bases and J by 3 bases, and the space between the germline ends is 12 bases. The CDR3 runs 15 residues from the cysteine to the phenylalanine. Only CDR3 DNA is held: 45 bases, read in frame from base 1.

This chain is built from TRBV28 and TRBJ2-2, with TRBD2 as a weak D call on 6 bases. Sequenced input: naive CD4+ T cells from PBMCs. Explained via the paper, the cell subset or site label denotes: CD45RA+ positively selected. The receptor comes from a young man in good health. Some clones in this sample may be carry-over from other donors' samples. The DNA reads TGTGCCAGCAGTTCGCCAGGCGGGGACACCGGGGAGCTGTTTTTT. This gives the protein CASSSPGGDTGELFF.